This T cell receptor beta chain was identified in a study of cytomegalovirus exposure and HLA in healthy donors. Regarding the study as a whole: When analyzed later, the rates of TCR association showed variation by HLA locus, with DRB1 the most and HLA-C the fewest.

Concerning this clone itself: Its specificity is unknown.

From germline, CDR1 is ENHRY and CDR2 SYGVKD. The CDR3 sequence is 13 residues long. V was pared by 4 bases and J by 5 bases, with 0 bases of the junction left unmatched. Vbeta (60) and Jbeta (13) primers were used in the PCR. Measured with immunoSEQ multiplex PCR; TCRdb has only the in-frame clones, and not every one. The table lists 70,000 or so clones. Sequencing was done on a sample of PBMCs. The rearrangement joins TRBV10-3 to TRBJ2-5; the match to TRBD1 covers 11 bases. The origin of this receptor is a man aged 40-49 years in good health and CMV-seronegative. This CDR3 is CAISGDRGETQYF. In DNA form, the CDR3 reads TGTGCCATCAGTGGGGACAGGGGGGAGACCCAGTACTTC.